Listed below are T cell receptor beta chains from one sample, sequenced in a study of OX40 agonist ivuxolimab in advanced cancers. Generated by immunoSEQ multiplex PCR, the TCRdb table keeps only in-frame clones and is missing some. The sample yields about 40,000 clones, roughly 91% seen once. The material was CD4+ or CD8+ T cells sorted from blood, obtained in a trial of the OX40 agonist ivuxolimab. All receptors come from an adult with an advanced solid tumor such as melanoma, head and neck, liver or kidney cancer. Each CDR3 is given with its conserved first and last residue. Fields, in order: CDR3 length, D gene, V gene, J gene, clone size, CDR3 protein, CDR3 DNA. D genes are given only for firm matches. The listing skips clone size in some rows; elsewhere it reads once, few, many or a size class.

14	TRBD2	TRBV6-6	TRBJ2-7	.	CASSYGLAGDEQYF	TGTGCCAGCAGTTACGGTCTAGCGGGAGACGAGCAGTACTTC
13	.	TRBV30	TRBJ1-3	.	CAWSRPPGNTIYF	TGTGCCTGGAGTCGCCCCCCAGGAAACACCATATATTTT
19	TRBD2	TRBV29-1	TRBJ2-3	.	CSVGLLRDYETSSTDTQYF	TGCAGCGTTGGTCTCCTCCGGGACTACGAAACGTCTAGCACAGATACGCAGTATTTT
15	.	TRBV28	TRBJ2-7	.	CASSSLTGTSYEQYF	TGTGCCAGCAGTTCCTTGACAGGGACTTCCTACGAGCAGTACTTC
12	.	TRBV5-1	TRBJ2-7	.	CASSLALEEQYF	TGTGCCAGCAGCTTGGCCTTAGAGGAGCAGTACTTC
12	.	TRBV7-9	TRBJ1-2	.	CASTSTYYGYTF	TGTGCCAGCACCTCAACTTACTATGGCTACACCTTC
15	TRBD1	TRBV11-2	TRBJ2-7	.	CASSPGQGPSYEQYF	TGTGCCAGCAGCCCGGGACAGGGACCTTCCTACGAGCAGTACTTC
16	.	TRBV9	TRBJ2-3	.	CASSERTGGATDTQYF	TGTGCCAGCAGCGAGCGGACAGGAGGGGCAACAGATACGCAGTATTTT
12	.	TRBV2	TRBJ2-1	.	CASSPGLIEQFF	TGTGCCAGCAGCCCCGGACTTATCGAGCAGTTCTTC
12	.	TRBV6-6	TRBJ2-3	.	CASSYPTDTQYF	TGTGCCAGCAGTTACCCCACCGATACGCAGTATTTT
17	.	TRBV27	TRBJ2-3	.	CASSSYWTRRGTDTQYF	TGTGCCAGCAGTTCATATTGGACACGACGGGGCACAGATACGCAGTATTTT
14	.	TRBV4-2	TRBJ2-3	few	CASSQELKTDTQYF	TGTGCCAGCAGCCAAGAATTAAAGACAGATACGCAGTATTTT
16	TRBD1	TRBV5-4	TRBJ1-2	.	CASSQPGTGINYGYTF	TGTGCCAGCAGCCAACCCGGGACAGGGATTAACTATGGCTACACCTTC